The 27 T cell receptor beta chains reported below all come from one sample, sequenced in a study of blood T cell repertoires in COVID-19 (dated by TCRdb to the early 2020s). Library creation used the immunoSEQ multiplex PCR assay. This immuneACCESS table, as held by TCRdb, lists in-frame sequences with V and J called but not all clones. Of the missing ones, under half trace to an unresolved V gene in checked studies; the others have no known cause. The sample table shows about 230,000 clones, and approximately 80% are seen once. Around 30% of the sample is in the top ten clones. Specimen: peripheral blood. All receptors come from a man between 35 and 55 years old with acute or convalescent COVID-19.

The rearrangement uses TRBV6-1 and TRBJ1-2, with 8 bases lining up with TRBD1. CDR1 and CDR2 (germline): MNHNS, SASEGT. The V segment lost 4 bases and the J segment 7 bases; nucleotides outside the gene matches: 8. The CDR3 is 14 amino acids. The CDR3 reads CASSVTGGKFGYTF. Here the CDR3 DNA reads TGTGCCAGCAGTGTCACAGGGGGGAAGTTTGGCTACACCTTC.

This clone was observed a handful of times. CDR3 sequence reads: CASSTLDGSRDTGELFF. The CDR3 DNA reads TGTGCCAGCAGTACCTTAGACGGGTCCAGGGACACCGGGGAGCTGTTTTTT. The chain combines TRBV6-2 or TRBV6-3 with TRBJ2-2; D is perhaps TRBD1 (5 bases). The CDR3 runs to 17 residues. The V end lost 5 bases, the J end lost 3 bases, and 19 bases lay between the germline ends. Germline CDR1 and CDR2: MNHEY and SVGEGT.

There are a few counts of this clone. The chain carries TRBV6-5 and TRBJ2-5; D perhaps matches TRBD2 (6 bases). Germline V CDR1 and CDR2: MNHEY, SVGAGI. Trimming removed 5 bases from V and 3 bases from J, with 13 bases in between. The CDR3 runs 14 residues. The CDR3 sequence is CASSRERVEETQYF. Here the CDR3 DNA reads TGTGCCAGCAGTCGCGAGCGGGTGGAAGAGACCCAGTACTTC.

This clone was seen a few times. The chain has TRBV6-6 and TRBJ1-1; 8 positions match TRBD1. The CDR3 covers 16 residues. V dropped 2 bases and J dropped 4; count of bases not matched to a gene: 9. Germline V gene lookup returns CDR1 MNHNY and CDR2 SVGAGI (reference sequence). CDR3 in amino acids: CASSYALTGDTTEAFF. In nucleotides, the CDR3 is TGTGCCAGCAGTTACGCCTTGACAGGGGATACCACTGAAGCTTTCTTT.

The chain is built from TRBV5-6 and TRBJ2-1; 7 bases are shared with TRBD1. The CDR3 contains 15 residues. Trimming cost V 0 bases and J 5 bases; bases outside gene matches: 5. CDR1 SGHDT and CDR2 YYEEEE come from the germline V gene. As DNA, the CDR3 is TGTGCCAGCAGCTTGGGAGGGGGCACCAACAATGAGCAGTTCTTC. Its translation is CASSLGGGTNNEQFF.

The J gene is TRBJ1-1, the V gene TRBV5-1, with a tentative D call TRBD1 (6 bases). Trimming took off 6 bases at V and 1 base at J, with 13 bases between the two ends. There are 14 residues in the CDR3. Germline CDR1 and CDR2: SGHRS and YFSETQ. This CDR3 reads CASTFVGQNTEAFF. The CDR3 DNA is TGCGCCAGCACCTTCGTGGGACAGAACACTGAAGCTTTCTTT.

In its sample, this clone was seen a few times. This rearrangement joins TRBV11-3 to TRBJ2-1, with 12 bases aligning to TRBD2. The germline CDR1 and CDR2 sequences are SGHNT and YENEEA. V lost 5 bases and J lost 4; bases outside the gene matches: 6. The CDR3 contains 16 residues. CDR3 residues: CASSKTSGSAYNEQFF. As DNA, the CDR3 is TGTGCCAGCAGCAAGACTAGCGGGAGCGCTTACAATGAGCAGTTCTTC.

The chain is built from TRBV6-4 and TRBJ2-1, with 9 positions matching TRBD2. This CDR3 is built from 16 residues. The V gene's germline CDR1 is MRHNA and CDR2 SNTAGT. Trimming at V came to 0 bases and at J to 6 bases, leaving 6 bases not matched to a gene. CDR3 DNA sequence: TGTGCCAGCAGTGACTCCTCTAGCGGGAATATCAATGAGCAGTTCTTC. Amino acids: CASSDSSSGNINEQFF.

The chain combines TRBV4-2 with TRBJ1-2, with D uncertain. V lost 3 bases and J lost 4, with 9 bases in between. Germline CDR1 and CDR2: LGHNA and YNFKEQ. This CDR3 spans 13 amino acids. CDR3 in amino acids: CASSQRGGYGYTF. CDR3 sequence (DNA): TGTGCCAGCAGCCAGAGAGGCGGCTATGGCTACACCTTC.

This sequence joins TRBV4-3 and TRBJ2-4; TRBD2 is a possible D gene (7 bases). This CDR3 has 16 amino acids. Trimming shortened V by 0 bases and J by 6 bases, and 15 bases separated the two germline ends. Germline values: CDR1 LGHNA, CDR2 YSLEER. The CDR3 is CASSQDGGGPRNIQYF. In nucleotides, the CDR3 is TGCGCCAGCAGCCAAGATGGCGGGGGCCCACGAAACATTCAGTACTTC.

This clone was detected many times. The V and J genes are TRBV15 and TRBJ2-6, with D possibly matching TRBD1 (6 bases). The CDR3 runs to 16 residues. The V gene's germline CDR1 is LNHNV and CDR2 YYDKDF (reference sequence). Deletions cut 3 bases from V and 0 bases from J, with 9 bases between. The CDR3 region is CATSRDSFSGANVLTF. The CDR3 DNA reads TGTGCCACCAGCAGGGACAGTTTCTCTGGGGCCAACGTCCTGACTTTC.

The V and J genes are TRBV5-1 and TRBJ2-5; TRBD1 matches at 7 bases. Germline assignment: CDR1 SGHRS and CDR2 YFSETQ. V shed 3 bases and J 2 bases; nucleotides not matched to a gene: 7. CDR3 length: 15 amino acids. The CDR3 coding sequence is TGCGCCAGCAGCTCACTGGGGACAGTACAAGAGACCCAGTACTTC. This translates into CASSSLGTVQETQYF.

This chain connects TRBV6-5 to TRBJ2-3; D gene uncertain. Trimming stripped 6 bases from V and 6 bases from J, with 10 bases between. Germline V CDR1 and CDR2: MNHEY, SVGAGI. The CDR3 is made up of 12 amino acids. CDR3 residues: CASSSSRDTQYF. The CDR3 DNA reads TGTGCCAGCAGCTCGAGTCGGGATACGCAGTATTTT.

The genes are TRBV27 and TRBJ2-7; 8 bases are shared with TRBD1. V lost 6 bases and J lost 4; bases outside the gene matches: 11. Per germline, CDR1 MNHEY and CDR2 SMNVEV (reference sequence). There are 15 residues in the CDR3. The chain's CDR3 is CASSRSGTGGYEQYF. CDR3 coding DNA: TGTGCCAGCAGCCGCTCCGGGACAGGCGGATACGAGCAGTACTTC.

This chain links TRBV6-5 with TRBJ1-2; 7 positions agree with TRBD1. The CDR3 spans 16 residues. The V gene end was trimmed by 4 bases and the J gene end by 5 bases; junction bases not matched to a gene: 13. CDR1 MNHEY and CDR2 SVGAGI come from the germline V gene. CDR3 bases: TGTGCCAGCAGTTCCCCGACAGGGAGACTAAGTTATGGCTACACCTTC. It yields the protein CASSSPTGRLSYGYTF.

V usage is TRBV3-1 (or the pseudogene TRBV3-2) and J usage is TRBJ1-2; 8 positions agree with TRBD1. Looked up from germline, CDR1 is LGHDT and CDR2 is YNNKEL (reference sequence). With 3 bases clipped from V and 3 bases from J, the junction kept 6 bases outside the gene matches. CDR3 length: 15 amino acids. The CDR3 loop is CASSHRDRSYYGYTF. The DNA of the CDR3 is TGTGCCAGCAGCCACCGGGACAGGTCTTACTATGGCTACACCTTC.

This rearrangement joins TRBV5-1 to TRBJ2-5; 7 bases are a match to TRBD1. Germline loops: CDR1 SGHRS, CDR2 YFSETQ. Trimming took 4 bases from V and 3 from J; bases not matched to a gene: 3. This CDR3 has 13 residues. The CDR3 protein is CASSGQVKETQYF. The DNA for the CDR3 is TGCGCCAGCAGCGGACAGGTAAAAGAGACCCAGTACTTC. The full variable domain, rest sourced from reference TRBV5-1 and TRBJ2-5, is KAGVTQTPRYLIKTRGQQVTLSCSPISGHRSVSWYQQTPGQGLQFLFEYFSETQRNKGNFPGRFSGRQFSNSRSEMNVSTLELGDSALYLCASSGQVKETQYFGPGTRLLVL.

This chain joins TRBV4-3 and TRBJ1-1; no clear D gene. V was clipped by 3 bases and J by 6 bases, with 14 bases between them. The CDR3 contains 14 residues. CDR1 and CDR2 (germline): LGHNA, YSLEER. For the CDR3, the DNA is TGCGCCAGCAGCCAGGTTGGGCTGGGCTCTGAAGCTTTCTTT. This translates into CASSQVGLGSEAFF.

The rearrangement joins TRBV6-2 or TRBV6-3 to TRBJ1-1, with TRBD1 as a possible D gene (6 bases). CDR3 size: 15 residues. Looked up from germline, CDR1 is MNHEY and CDR2 is SVGEGT. Trimming pared 2 bases from V and 3 bases from J, leaving 13 bases between. CDR3 loop: CASSYDRSPYTEAFF. The CDR3 nucleotides are TGTGCCAGCAGTTACGACAGGAGCCCTTACACTGAAGCTTTCTTT.

This chain uses TRBV18 with TRBJ2-3, with TRBD2 matching 10 bases. The CDR3 consists of 15 residues. The germline gives CDR1 KGHSH, CDR2 LQKENI. V was clipped by 6 bases and J by 4 bases; unmatched bases: 7. CDR3: CASSPSGRLADTQYF. CDR3 DNA: TGTGCCAGCTCCCCTAGCGGGAGATTGGCAGATACGCAGTATTTT.

The gene calls are TRBV5-4 and TRBJ2-3, with 9 positions matching TRBD2. This CDR3 contains 15 residues. J was trimmed by 2 bases and V by 4 bases; bases with no gene match: 5. Germline-derived CDR1 and CDR2 are SGHNT and YYREEE (reference sequence). In nucleotides, the CDR3 is TGTGCCAGCAGCCGTTCTAGCGGGACCACAGATACGCAGTATTTT. Protein product: CASSRSSGTTDTQYF.

This rearrangement joins TRBV4-1 to TRBJ2-7, with D tentatively TRBD2 (6 bases). The V end was cut by 4 bases, the J end by 6 bases, with 22 bases between. The CDR3 extends over 16 amino acids. Germline V gene sequence: CDR1 MGHRA, CDR2 YSYEKL. The CDR3: CASSLPYPGDFGEQYF. As DNA, the CDR3 is TGCGCCAGCAGCCTCCCGTATCCGGGGGATTTCGGCGAGCAGTACTTC.

The rearrangement uses TRBV7-2 and TRBJ2-1, with 7 bases that match TRBD2. The CDR3 is 15 residues long. The germline CDR1 and CDR2 sequences are SGHTA and FQGNSA. Trimming took 4 bases from V and 12 from J; bases not matched to a gene: 15. CDR3 sequence (DNA): TGTGCCAGCAGCTGGTCCGGGACTACCCTCTCCGGGCAGTTCTTC. Amino acid sequence: CASSWSGTTLSGQFF.

Only a few counts were recorded for this clone. This rearrangement joins TRBV5-1 to TRBJ2-5; 7 nucleotides line up with TRBD1. The CDR3 loop spans 15 amino acids. CDR1 SGHRS and CDR2 YFSETQ come from the germline V gene. Trimming removed 5 bases from V and 9 bases from J; junction bases left unmatched: 16. The CDR3 is CASSLGQDALVSQYF. The CDR3 coding sequence is TGCGCCAGCAGTCTCGGACAGGATGCGTTGGTGTCCCAGTACTTC. Full variable domain (rest looked up from reference TRBV5-1 and TRBJ2-5): KAGVTQTPRYLIKTRGQQVTLSCSPISGHRSVSWYQQTPGQGLQFLFEYFSETQRNKGNFPGRFSGRQFSNSRSEMNVSTLELGDSALYLCASSLGQDALVSQYFGPGTRLLVL.

This clone was counted a few times. V and J are TRBV4-3 and TRBJ2-2; 7 positions match TRBD2. This CDR3 contains 15 residues. After removal of 1 base from V and 6 bases from J, the junction contained 5 bases not matched to a gene. CDR1 is LGHNA and CDR2 is YSLEER in the germline V gene. CDR3 sequence: CASSQGTSMAGELFF. CDR3 nucleotide sequence: TGCGCCAGCAGCCAAGGGACTAGTATGGCCGGGGAGCTGTTTTTT.

The rearrangement joins TRBV6-6 to TRBJ1-3; D is unresolved. Germline CDR1 reads MNHNY; CDR2 reads SVGAGI (reference sequence). The CDR3 is 15 amino acids. Deletions cut 0 bases from V and 0 bases from J, with 6 bases between. The CDR3 region has the DNA TGTGCCAGCAGTTACTCGTCCGGCTCTGGAAACACCATATATTTT. It encodes CASSYSSGSGNTIYF.

In this sample, this clone turned up a few times. The V call is TRBV30, the J call TRBJ1-6; D remains unclear. Germline V gene lookup returns CDR1 GTSNPN and CDR2 SVGIG (reference sequence). Trimming removed 1 base at V and 10 bases at J, with 11 bases between. The CDR3 consists of 13 residues. CDR3 DNA: TGTGCCTGGAGTGGTCCTCCCGGGTCACCCCTCCACTTT. It is translated as CAWSGPPGSPLHF.